This T cell receptor beta chain was obtained from a study of blood T cell repertoires in COVID-19. At the level of the study: Researchers got acute and convalescent COVID-19 samples from the United States, Italy and Spain. T cells, B-cell-depleted T cells, or PBMCs supplied cDNA or gDNA.

Authors' data handling: For nucleated cells, counts were estimated from reference gene primer amplification. The repertoire was sequenced with immunoSEQ multiplex PCR; TCRdb's copy has only in-frame clones and lacks some. V and J calls and clone size are as listed in that table; D and trimming were resolved from the DNA. This table has 250,000 to 300,000 clones, approximately 85% appearing once. Germline CDR1 and CDR2: SGHRS and YFSETQ. The CDR3 has 13 residues. The junction had 8 bases not matched to a gene; V was cut back by 4 bases and J by 8 bases. This clone occurred a few times. This clonotype was obtained from a man between 50 and 59 years old with active or convalescent COVID-19. The rearrangement joins TRBV5-1 to TRBJ1-2; 7 nucleotides align to TRBD1. Sequenced: peripheral blood. Here the CDR3 reads CASSDRAGEGYTF. The CDR3 DNA reads as TGCGCCAGCAGCGACAGGGCCGGAGAGGGCTACACCTTC.